Following are 6 T cell receptor beta chains from one sample sequenced in a study of blood T cell repertoires in COVID-19 (dated by TCRdb to the early 2020s). Receptors were amplified or captured by the immunoSEQ multiplex PCR assay. This is the immuneACCESS table as TCRdb keeps it, with only in-frame sequences that have V and J called. A part of the clones is gone; compared with another copy, unresolved V genes explain less than half, and the rest is unexplained. The sample table contains about 240,000 clones; only one count was recorded for about 87% of them. In total, the top ten clones hold approximately 7% of the sample. The sequencing input was peripheral blood. Receptors were obtained from a woman between 65 and 79 years old with active or convalescent COVID-19.

Only one count was recorded for this clone. The chain links TRBV19 to TRBJ2-2, with D maybe TRBD2 (5 bases). CDR3 length: 14 residues. CDR1 is LNHDA and CDR2 is SQIVND in the germline V gene (reference sequence). V was trimmed by 7 bases and J by 0 bases, leaving 9 bases between them. The CDR3 region is CASTAAPNTGELFF. CDR3 coding DNA: TGTGCCAGTACAGCGGCCCCGAACACCGGGGAGCTGTTTTTT.

As concerns this clone: A read error may account for a junction end that differs from germline. The chain joins TRBV6-6 to TRBJ1-1; D is possibly TRBD1 (5 bases). The germline gives CDR1 MNHNY, CDR2 SVGAGI (reference sequence). This CDR3 contains 15 residues. As DNA, the CDR3 is TGTGCCAGCAGTTTTCCCAGGGCGGTGAAGACTGAAGCTTTCTTT. Translation gives CASSFPRAVKTEAFF.

V is TRBV19 and J is TRBJ1-2, with D possibly matching TRBD1 (6 bases). Germline V gene data show CDR1 as LNHDA and CDR2 as SQIVND (reference sequence). The CDR3 sequence is 12 residues long. V was trimmed by 5 bases and J by 10 bases, leaving 14 bases between them. For the CDR3, the DNA is TGTGCCAGTAGTGCGCACAGGGTCGACTACACCTTC. This translates into CASSAHRVDYTF.

This chain joins TRBV7-3 and TRBJ2-7; a weak D match, TRBD1 (5 bases). The V gene lost 5 bases and the J gene lost 0 bases, with 11 bases spanning the gap. This CDR3 has 14 residues. The germline V gene encodes CDR1 SGHTA and CDR2 FQGTGA. The CDR3 reads CASSPDSSSYEQYF. Written as DNA, the CDR3 is TGTGCCAGCAGCCCTGACAGCAGCTCCTACGAGCAGTACTTC.

This chain links TRBV19 with TRBJ2-3; D not resolved. The CDR3 runs to 13 residues. V gave up 2 bases and J gave up 1 base, with 4 bases separating them. Germline CDR1 is LNHDA and CDR2 is SQIVND (reference sequence). The CDR3 spells CASSIPGTDTQYF. DNA of the CDR3: TGTGCCAGTAGTATACCCGGCACAGATACGCAGTATTTT.

The CDR3: CASRPKRRLTDTQYF. The CDR3 coding sequence is TGTGCCAGCCGCCCCAAAAGGCGGCTCACAGATACGCAGTATTTT. This chain connects TRBV7-9 to TRBJ2-3; D is unresolved. CDR1 SEHNR and CDR2 FQNEAQ come from the germline V gene (reference sequence). CDR3 length equals 15 residues. The V end lost 8 bases, the J end lost 2 bases, and 17 bases lay between the germline ends.